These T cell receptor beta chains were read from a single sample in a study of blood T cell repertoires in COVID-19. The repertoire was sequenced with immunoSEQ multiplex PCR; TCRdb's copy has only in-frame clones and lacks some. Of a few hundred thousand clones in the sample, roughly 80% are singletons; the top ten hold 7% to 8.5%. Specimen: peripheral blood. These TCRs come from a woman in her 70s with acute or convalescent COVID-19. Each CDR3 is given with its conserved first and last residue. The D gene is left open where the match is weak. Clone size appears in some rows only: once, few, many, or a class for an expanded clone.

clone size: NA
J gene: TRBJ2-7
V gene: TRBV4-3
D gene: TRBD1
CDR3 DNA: TGCGCCAGCAGCCAAGATATCGGGACAGCGTTCTACGAGCAGTACTTC
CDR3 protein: CASSQDIGTAFYEQYF

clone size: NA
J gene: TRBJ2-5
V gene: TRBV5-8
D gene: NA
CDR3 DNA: TGTGCCAGCAGCTTTCCCGGGATGGAGACCCAGTACTTC
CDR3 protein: CASSFPGMETQYF

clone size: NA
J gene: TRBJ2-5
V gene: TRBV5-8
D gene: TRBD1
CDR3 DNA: TGTGCCAGCAGCTTGGCGCCCGGGACAGGGGGTCAAGAGACCCAGTACTTC
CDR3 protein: CASSLAPGTGGQETQYF

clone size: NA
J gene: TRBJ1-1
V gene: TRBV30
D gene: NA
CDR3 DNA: TGTGCCTGGAGTGGGAATACGCTCAGGGGAGATACTGAAGCTTTCTTT
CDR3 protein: CAWSGNTLRGDTEAFF

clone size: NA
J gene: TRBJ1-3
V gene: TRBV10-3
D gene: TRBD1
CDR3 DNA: TGTGCCATCAGTGTAGGACAGGGACGTGGAAACACCATATATTTT
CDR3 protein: CAISVGQGRGNTIYF

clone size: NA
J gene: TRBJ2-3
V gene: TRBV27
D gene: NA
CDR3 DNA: TGTGCCAGCTTCAGGGGAAGAGCTGGCACAGATACGCAGTATTTT
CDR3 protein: CASFRGRAGTDTQYF

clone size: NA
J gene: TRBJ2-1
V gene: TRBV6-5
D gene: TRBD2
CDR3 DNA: TGTGCCAGCAGTTACTCTATTAGCGGGGGGGCCTATGAGCAGTTCTTC
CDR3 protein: CASSYSISGGAYEQFF

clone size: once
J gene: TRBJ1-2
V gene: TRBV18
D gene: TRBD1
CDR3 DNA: TGTGCCAGCTCACCACCGAGGGACAGGATGGGTGGCTACACCTTC
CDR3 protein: CASSPPRDRMGGYTF

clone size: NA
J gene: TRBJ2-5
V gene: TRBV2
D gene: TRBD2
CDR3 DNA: TGTGCCAGCAAGCGGGACTACCAAGAGACCCAGTACTTC
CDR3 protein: CASKRDYQETQYF

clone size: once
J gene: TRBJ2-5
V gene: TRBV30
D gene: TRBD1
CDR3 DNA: TGTGCCTGGGGGACAGTCCAAGAGACCCAGTACTTC
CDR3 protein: CAWGTVQETQYF

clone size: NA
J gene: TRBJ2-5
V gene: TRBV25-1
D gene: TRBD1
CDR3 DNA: TGTGCCAGCAGTGAATATGGAGGGACAGGGGGAGGAGAGACCCAGTACTTC
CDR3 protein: CASSEYGGTGGGETQYF

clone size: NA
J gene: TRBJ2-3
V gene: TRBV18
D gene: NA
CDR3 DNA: TGTGCCAGCTCACCACTAACGACAGTGGGCACAGATACGCAGTATTTT
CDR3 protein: CASSPLTTVGTDTQYF

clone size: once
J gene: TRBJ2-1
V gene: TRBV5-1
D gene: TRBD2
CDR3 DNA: TGCGCCAGCAGATATAGTAGCGGGGGAAACAATGAGCAGTTCTTC
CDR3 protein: CASRYSSGGNNEQFF

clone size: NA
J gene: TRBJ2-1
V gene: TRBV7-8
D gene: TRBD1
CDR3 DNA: TGTGCCAGCAGCTCCGGTTGGACAGGCTACAATGAGCAGTTCTTC
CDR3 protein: CASSSGWTGYNEQFF

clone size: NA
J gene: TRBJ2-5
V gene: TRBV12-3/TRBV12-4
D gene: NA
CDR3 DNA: TGTGCCAGCAGTTTACTCGGGGAAGAGACCCAGTACTTC
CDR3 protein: CASSLLGEETQYF

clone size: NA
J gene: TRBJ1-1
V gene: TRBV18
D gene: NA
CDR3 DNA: TGTGCCAGCTCACCACAGGGGGGGGACACTGAAGCTTTCTTT
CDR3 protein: CASSPQGGDTEAFF

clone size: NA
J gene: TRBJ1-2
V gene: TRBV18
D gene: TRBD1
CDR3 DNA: TGTGCCAGCTCACCAGGACAGGAAAACTATGGCTACACCTTC
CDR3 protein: CASSPGQENYGYTF

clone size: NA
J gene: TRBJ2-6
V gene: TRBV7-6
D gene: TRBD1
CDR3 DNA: TGTGCCAGCAGCTTAGACAGGGGTGGGGCCAACGTCCTGACTTTC
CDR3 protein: CASSLDRGGANVLTF

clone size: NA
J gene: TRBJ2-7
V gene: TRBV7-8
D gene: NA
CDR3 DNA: TGTGCCAGCAGCTTCTCACAGTACGAGCAGTACTTC
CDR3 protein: CASSFSQYEQYF

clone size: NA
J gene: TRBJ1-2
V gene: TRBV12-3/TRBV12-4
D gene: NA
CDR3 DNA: TGTGCCAGCAGTTTCCAGGGTGGCTACACCTTC
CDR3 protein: CASSFQGGYTF

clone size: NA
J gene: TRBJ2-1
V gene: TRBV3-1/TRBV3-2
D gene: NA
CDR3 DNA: TGTGCCAGCAGCCAAGAGACGGCGGGCTCCTACAATGAGCAGTTCTTC
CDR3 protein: CASSQETAGSYNEQFF

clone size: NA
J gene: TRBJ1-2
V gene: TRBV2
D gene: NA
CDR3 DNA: TGTGCCAGCAGTGCAGGAAGTACTAACTATGGCTACACCTTC
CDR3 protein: CASSAGSTNYGYTF

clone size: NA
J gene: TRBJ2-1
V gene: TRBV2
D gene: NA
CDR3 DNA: TGTGCCATTACCACGGGGAGCTACAATGAGCAGTTCTTC
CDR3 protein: CAITTGSYNEQFF

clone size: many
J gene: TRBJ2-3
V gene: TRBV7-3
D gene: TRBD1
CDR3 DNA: TGTGCCAGCAGCCAATCAGGGGGCTCCCCCACAGATACGCAGTATTTT
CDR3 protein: CASSQSGGSPTDTQYF

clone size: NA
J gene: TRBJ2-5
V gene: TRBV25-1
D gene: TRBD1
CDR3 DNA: TGTGCCAGCAGTGATTGGCTCCGGGACAGGCTACAAGAGACCCAGTACTTC
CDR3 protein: CASSDWLRDRLQETQYF

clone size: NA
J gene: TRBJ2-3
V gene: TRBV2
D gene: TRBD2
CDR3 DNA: TGTGCCAGCAGTCTTGGACTAGCGACAGATACGCAGTATTTT
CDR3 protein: CASSLGLATDTQYF

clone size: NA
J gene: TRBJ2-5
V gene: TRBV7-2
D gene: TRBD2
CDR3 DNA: TGTGCCAGCAGCTTAGTTAGCGTACTAGCGGGGGGACAGACCCAGTACTTC
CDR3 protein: CASSLVSVLAGGQTQYF

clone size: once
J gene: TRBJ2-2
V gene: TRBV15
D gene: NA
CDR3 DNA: TGTGCCACCAGCAGAGATTTGACGGGGTGGGGAACCGGGGAGCTGTTTTTT
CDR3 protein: CATSRDLTGWGTGELFF

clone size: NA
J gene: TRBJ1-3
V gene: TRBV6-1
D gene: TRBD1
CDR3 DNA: TGTGCCAGCAGTGGACGGACAGGGCTCCCCTCTGGAAACACCATATATTTT
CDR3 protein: CASSGRTGLPSGNTIYF

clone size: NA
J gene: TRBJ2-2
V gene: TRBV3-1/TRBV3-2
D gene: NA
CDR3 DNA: TGTGCCAGCAGGCTAAGAGGGATAGGTGCCGGGGAGCTGTTTTTT
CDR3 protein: CASRLRGIGAGELFF

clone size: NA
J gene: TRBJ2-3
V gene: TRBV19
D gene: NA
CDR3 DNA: TGTGCCAGTAGTACGATCGGGACGGGGGGCGCAGATACGCAGTATTTT
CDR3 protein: CASSTIGTGGADTQYF

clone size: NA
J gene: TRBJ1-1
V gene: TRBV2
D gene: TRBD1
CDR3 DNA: TGTGCCAGCGGGGGACAGGGGGCTATTCTCATGAACACTGAAGCTTTCTTT
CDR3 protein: CASGGQGAILMNTEAFF

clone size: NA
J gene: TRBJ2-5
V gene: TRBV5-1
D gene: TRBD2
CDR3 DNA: TGCGCCAGCAGCTTCGCGGCTAGCGGGGGAAACCAAGAGACCCAGTACTTC
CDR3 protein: CASSFAASGGNQETQYF

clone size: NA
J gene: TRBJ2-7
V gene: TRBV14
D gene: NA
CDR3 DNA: TGTGCCAGCAGCGTGGGGCTTACCTACGAGCAGTACTTC
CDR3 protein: CASSVGLTYEQYF

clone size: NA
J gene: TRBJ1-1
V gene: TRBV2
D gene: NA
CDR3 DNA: TGTGCCAGCCTATACAACACTGAAGCTTTCTTT
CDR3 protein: CASLYNTEAFF

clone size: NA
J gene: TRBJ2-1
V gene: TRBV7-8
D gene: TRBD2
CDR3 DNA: TGTGCCAGCAGCGTCGGGACTAGCGGGCACAATGAGCAGTTCTTC
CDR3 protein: CASSVGTSGHNEQFF

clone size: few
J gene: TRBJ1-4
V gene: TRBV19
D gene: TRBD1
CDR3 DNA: TGTGCCAGTATAACCCGGGACAGGCAAAAACTGTTTTTT
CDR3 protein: CASITRDRQKLFF

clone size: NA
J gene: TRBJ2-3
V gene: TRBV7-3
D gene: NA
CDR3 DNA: TGTGCCAGCAGCCCCCGGCAGGGTTATCGTAGCACAGATACGCAGTATTTT
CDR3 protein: CASSPRQGYRSTDTQYF

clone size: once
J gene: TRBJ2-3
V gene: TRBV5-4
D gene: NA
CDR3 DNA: TGTGCCAGCAGCTTGAGGGCCCTAGCTTCGCCGCAGTATTTT
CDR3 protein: CASSLRALASPQYF

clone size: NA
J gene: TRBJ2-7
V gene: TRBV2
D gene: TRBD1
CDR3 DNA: TGTGCCAGCAGTCGAGGGGGCTTGCCCTACGAGCAGTACTTC
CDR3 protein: CASSRGGLPYEQYF

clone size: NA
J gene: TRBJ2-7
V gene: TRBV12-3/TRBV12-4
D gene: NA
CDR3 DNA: TGTGCCAGCAGCGGCGGCCCGGAGTACGAGCAGTACTTC
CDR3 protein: CASSGGPEYEQYF

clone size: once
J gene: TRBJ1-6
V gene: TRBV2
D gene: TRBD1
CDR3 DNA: TGTGCCAGCAGGCCCGGACAGGGAAGTTCACCCCTCCACTTT
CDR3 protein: CASRPGQGSSPLHF

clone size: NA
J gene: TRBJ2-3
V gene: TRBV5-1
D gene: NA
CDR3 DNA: TGCGCCAGCAGCTTGGACCCCCTTCGGGATACGCAGTATTTT
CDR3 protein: CASSLDPLRDTQYF

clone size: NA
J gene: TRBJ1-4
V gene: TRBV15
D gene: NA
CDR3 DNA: TGTGCCACCAGCAGAGGTCCGGGGTCACCCAACCTGGAACTGTTTTTT
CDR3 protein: CATSRGPGSPNLELFF